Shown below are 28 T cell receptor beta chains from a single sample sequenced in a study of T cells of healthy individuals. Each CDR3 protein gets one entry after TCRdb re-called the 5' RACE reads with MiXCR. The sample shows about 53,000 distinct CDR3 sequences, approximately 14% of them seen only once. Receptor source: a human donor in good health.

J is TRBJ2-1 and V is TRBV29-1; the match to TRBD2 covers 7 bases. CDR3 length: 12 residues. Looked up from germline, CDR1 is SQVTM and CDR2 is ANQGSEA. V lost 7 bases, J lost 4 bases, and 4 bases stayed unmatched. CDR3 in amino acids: CSAQAGYNEQFF. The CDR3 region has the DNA TGCAGCGCCCAAGCGGGGTACAATGAGCAGTTCTTC.

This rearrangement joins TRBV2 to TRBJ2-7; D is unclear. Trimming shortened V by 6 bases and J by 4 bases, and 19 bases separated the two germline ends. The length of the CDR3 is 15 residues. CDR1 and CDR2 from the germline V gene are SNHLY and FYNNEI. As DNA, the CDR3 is TGTGCCAGCAGCCCTCTATCAGGAACCCCATACGAGCAGTACTTC. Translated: CASSPLSGTPYEQYF.

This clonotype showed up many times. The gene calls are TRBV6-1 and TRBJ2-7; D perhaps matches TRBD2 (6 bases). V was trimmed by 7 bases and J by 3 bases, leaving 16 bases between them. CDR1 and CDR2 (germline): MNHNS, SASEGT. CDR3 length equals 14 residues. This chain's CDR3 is CASKASGVVYEQYF. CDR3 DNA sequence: TGTGCCAGCAAGGCCTCGGGGGTAGTCTACGAGCAGTACTTC.

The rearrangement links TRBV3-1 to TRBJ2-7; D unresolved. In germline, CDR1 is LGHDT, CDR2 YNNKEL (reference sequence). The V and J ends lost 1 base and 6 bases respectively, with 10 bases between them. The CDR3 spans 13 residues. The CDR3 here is CASSQGSTLEQYF. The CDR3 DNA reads TGTGCCAGCAGCCAAGGTTCCACACTCGAGCAGTACTTC.

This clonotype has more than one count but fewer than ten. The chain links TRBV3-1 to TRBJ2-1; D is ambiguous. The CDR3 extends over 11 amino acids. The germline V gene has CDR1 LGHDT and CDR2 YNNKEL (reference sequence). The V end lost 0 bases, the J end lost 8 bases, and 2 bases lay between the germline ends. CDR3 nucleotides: TGTGCCAGCAGCCAAGATTATGAGCAGTTCTTC. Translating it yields CASSQDYEQFF.

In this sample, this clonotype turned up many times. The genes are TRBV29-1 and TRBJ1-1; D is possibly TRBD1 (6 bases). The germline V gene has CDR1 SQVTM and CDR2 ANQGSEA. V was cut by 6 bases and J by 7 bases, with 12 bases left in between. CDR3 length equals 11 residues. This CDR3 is CSVIKGGEAFF. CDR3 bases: TGCAGCGTGATTAAGGGGGGTGAAGCTTTCTTT.

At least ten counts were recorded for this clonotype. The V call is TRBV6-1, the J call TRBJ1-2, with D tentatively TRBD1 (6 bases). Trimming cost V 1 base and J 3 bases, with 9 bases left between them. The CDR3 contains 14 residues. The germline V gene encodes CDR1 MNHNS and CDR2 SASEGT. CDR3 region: CASSEVGADYGYTF. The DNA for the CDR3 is TGTGCCAGCAGTGAAGTGGGGGCTGACTATGGCTACACCTTC.

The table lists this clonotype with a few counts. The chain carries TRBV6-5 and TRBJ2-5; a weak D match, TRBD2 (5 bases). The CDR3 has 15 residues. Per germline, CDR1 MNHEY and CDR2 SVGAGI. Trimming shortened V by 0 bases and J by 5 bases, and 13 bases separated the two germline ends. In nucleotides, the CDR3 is TGTGCCAGCAGTTACTCGAGGGTTAGCTCGGAGACCCAGTACTTC. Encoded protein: CASSYSRVSSETQYF.

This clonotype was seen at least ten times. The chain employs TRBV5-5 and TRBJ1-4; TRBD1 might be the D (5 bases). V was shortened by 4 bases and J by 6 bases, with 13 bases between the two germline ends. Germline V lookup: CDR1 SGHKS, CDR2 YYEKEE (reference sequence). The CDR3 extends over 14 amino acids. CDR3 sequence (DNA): TGTGCCAGCAGCCCGGGGGGGGTTGATGAAAAACTGTTTTTT. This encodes CASSPGGVDEKLFF.

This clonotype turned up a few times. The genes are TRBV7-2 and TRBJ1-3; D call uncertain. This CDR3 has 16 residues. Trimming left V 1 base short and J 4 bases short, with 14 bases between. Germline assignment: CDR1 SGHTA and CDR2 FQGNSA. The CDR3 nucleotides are TGTGCCAGCAGCTTAGGTGTATCGGGAGCCGGAAACACCATATATTTT. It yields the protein CASSLGVSGAGNTIYF.

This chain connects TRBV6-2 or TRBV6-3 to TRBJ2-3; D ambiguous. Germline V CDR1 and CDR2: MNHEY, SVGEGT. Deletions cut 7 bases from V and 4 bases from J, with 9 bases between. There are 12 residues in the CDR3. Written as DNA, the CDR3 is TGTGCCAGCACCAACGGCCCAGATACGCAGTATTTT. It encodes CASTNGPDTQYF.

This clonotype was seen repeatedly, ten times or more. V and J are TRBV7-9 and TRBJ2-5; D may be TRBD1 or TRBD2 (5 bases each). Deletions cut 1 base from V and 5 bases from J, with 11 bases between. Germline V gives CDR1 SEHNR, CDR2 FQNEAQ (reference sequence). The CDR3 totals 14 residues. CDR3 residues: CASSLDSGSETQYF. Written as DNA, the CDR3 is TGTGCCAGCAGCTTAGATTCAGGGAGCGAGACCCAGTACTTC.

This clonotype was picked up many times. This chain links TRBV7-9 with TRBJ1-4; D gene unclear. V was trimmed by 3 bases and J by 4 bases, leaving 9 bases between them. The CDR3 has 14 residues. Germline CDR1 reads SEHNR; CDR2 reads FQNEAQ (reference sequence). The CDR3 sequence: CASSFSLGNEKLFF. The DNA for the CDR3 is TGTGCCAGCAGCTTCTCCCTTGGTAATGAAAAACTGTTTTTT.

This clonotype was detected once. The CDR3 region is CASSWRGMNSPLHF. CDR3 DNA: TGTGCCAGCAGTTGGAGGGGGATGAATTCACCCCTCCACTTT. The chain employs TRBV27 and TRBJ1-6, with D possibly being TRBD1 (6 bases). The CDR3 has 14 amino acids. Germline loops: CDR1 MNHEY, CDR2 SMNVEV (reference sequence). The V and J ends lost 4 bases and 7 bases respectively, with 11 bases between them.

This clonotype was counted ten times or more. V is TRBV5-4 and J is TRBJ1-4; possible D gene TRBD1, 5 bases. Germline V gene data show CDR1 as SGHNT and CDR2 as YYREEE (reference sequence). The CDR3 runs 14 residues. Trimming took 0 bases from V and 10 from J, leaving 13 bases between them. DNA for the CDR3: TGTGCCAGCAGCTTGGCGGACTTCGGGGGAAAACTGTTTTTT. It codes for CASSLADFGGKLFF.

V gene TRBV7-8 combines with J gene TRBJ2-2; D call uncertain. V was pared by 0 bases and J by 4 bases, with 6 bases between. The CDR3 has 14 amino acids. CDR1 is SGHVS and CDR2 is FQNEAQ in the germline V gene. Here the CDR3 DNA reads TGTGCCAGCAGCTTAGCAGGAGTCACCGGGGAGCTGTTTTTT. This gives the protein CASSLAGVTGELFF.

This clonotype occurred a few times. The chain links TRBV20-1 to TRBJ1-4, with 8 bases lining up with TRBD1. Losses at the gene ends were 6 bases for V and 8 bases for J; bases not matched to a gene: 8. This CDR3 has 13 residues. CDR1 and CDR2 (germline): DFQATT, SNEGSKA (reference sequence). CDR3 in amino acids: CSAKQGGEEKLFF. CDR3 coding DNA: TGCAGTGCCAAACAGGGGGGGGAGGAAAAACTGTTTTTT.

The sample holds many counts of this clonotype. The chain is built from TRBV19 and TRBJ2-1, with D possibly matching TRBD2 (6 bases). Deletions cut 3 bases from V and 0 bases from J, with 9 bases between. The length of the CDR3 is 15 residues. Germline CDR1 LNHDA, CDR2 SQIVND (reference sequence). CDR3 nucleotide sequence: TGTGCCAGTAGTATGGTCGGGAGCTCCTACAATGAGCAGTTCTTC. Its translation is CASSMVGSSYNEQFF.

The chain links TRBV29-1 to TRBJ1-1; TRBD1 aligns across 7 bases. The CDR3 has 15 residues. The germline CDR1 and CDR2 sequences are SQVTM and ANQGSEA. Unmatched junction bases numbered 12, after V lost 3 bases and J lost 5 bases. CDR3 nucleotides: TGCAGCGTTGAGTTTACAGGGGAACTGGGAACTGAAGCTTTCTTT. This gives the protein CSVEFTGELGTEAFF. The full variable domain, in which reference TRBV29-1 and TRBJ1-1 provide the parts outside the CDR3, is SAVISQKPSRDICQRGTSLTIQCQVDSQVTMMFWYRQQPGQSLTLIATANQGSEATYESGFVIDKFPISRPNLTFSTLTVSNMSPEDSSIYLCSVEFTGELGTEAFFGQGTRLTVV.

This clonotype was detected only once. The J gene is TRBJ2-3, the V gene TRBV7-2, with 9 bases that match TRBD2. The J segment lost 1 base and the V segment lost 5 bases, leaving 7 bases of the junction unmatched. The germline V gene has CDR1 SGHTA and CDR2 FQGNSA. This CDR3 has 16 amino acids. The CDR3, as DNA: TGTGCCAGCAGCCCGACGGCGGGGGGGGGCACAGATACGCAGTATTTT. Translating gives CASSPTAGGGTDTQYF.

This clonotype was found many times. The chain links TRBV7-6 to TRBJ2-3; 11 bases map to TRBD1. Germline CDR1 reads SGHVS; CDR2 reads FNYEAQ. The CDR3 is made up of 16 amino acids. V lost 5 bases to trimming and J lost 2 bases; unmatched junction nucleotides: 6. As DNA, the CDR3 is TGTGCCAGCAGCACGAAGGGACAGGGGGTCACAGATACGCAGTATTTT. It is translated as CASSTKGQGVTDTQYF.

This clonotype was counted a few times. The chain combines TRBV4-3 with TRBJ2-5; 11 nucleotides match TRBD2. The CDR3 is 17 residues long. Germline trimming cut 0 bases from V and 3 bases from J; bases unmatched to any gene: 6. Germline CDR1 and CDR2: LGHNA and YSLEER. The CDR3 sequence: CASSQDLAGGHEETQYF. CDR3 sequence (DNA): TGCGCCAGCAGCCAAGACCTAGCGGGGGGCCATGAAGAGACCCAGTACTTC.

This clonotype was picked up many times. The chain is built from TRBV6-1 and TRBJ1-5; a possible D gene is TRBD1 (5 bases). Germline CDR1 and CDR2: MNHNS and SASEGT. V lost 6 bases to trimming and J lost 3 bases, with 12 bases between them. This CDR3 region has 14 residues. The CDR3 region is CASSRGGFNQPQHF. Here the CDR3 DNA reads TGTGCCAGCAGCCGGGGGGGGTTCAATCAGCCCCAGCATTTT.

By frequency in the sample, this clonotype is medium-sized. DNA for the CDR3: TGTGCCAGCAGTGAAGATCAGCGGGGAGGCAATCAGCCCCAGCATTTT. Its translation: CASSEDQRGGNQPQHF. The chain is built from TRBV6-1 and TRBJ1-5; D ambiguous. The CDR3 runs to 16 residues. V lost 1 base and J 2 bases, leaving 12 bases between the germline ends. The V gene's germline CDR1 is MNHNS and CDR2 SASEGT.

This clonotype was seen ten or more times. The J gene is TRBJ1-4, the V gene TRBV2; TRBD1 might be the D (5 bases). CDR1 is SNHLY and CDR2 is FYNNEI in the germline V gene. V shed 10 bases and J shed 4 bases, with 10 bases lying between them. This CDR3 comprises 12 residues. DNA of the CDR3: TGTGCCACCGGGACTGATAATGAAAAACTGTTTTTT. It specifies CATGTDNEKLFF. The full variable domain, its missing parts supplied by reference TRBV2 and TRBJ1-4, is EPEVTQTPSHQVTQMGQEVILRCVPISNHLYFYWYRQILGQKVEFLVSFYNNEISEKSEIFDDQFSVERPDGSNFTLKIRSTKLEDSAMYFCATGTDNEKLFFGSGTQLSVL.

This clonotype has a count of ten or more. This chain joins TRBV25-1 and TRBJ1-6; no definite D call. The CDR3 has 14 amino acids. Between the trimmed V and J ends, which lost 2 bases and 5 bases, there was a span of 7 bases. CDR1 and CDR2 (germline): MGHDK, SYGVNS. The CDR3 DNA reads TGTGCCAGCAGTGAACCCGGGGATAATTCACCCCTCCACTTT. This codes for CASSEPGDNSPLHF.

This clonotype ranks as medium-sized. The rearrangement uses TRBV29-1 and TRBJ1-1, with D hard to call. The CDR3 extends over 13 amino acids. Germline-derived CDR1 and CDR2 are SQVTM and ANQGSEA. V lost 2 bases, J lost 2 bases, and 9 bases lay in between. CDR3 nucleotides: TGCAGCGTTGAAATAACGGCCAACACTGAAGCTTTCTTT. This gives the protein CSVEITANTEAFF.

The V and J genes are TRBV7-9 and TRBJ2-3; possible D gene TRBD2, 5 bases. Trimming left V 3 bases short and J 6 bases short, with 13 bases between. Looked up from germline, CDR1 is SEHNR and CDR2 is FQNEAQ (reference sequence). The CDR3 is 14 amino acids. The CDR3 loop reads CASSFERDGDTQYF. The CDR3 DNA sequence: TGTGCCAGCAGCTTTGAGAGGGATGGGGATACGCAGTATTTT. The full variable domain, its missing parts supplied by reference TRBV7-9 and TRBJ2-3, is DTGVSQNPRHKITKRGQNVTFRCDPISEHNRLYWYRQTLGQGPEFLTYFQNEAQLEKSRLLSDRFSAERPKGSFSTLEIQRTEQGDSAMYLCASSFERDGDTQYFGPGTRLTVL.